A selection of T cell receptor beta chains follows, all from one sample in a study of blood T cell repertoires in COVID-19. Only in-frame clones appear in the TCRdb table, and some are missing; sequencing was by immunoSEQ multiplex PCR. This table holds around 320,000 clones, about 82% found once. Input material: peripheral blood. These receptors all stem from a human donor in a cohort sampled during active COVID-19. CDR3s include the opening cysteine and the closing phenylalanine or tryptophan. A D gene is named only where the DNA matches it firmly. Clone size appears in some rows only: once, few, many, or a class for an expanded clone.

v_gene	abundance	d_gene	j_gene	CDR3nt	CDR3aa
TRBV7-9	few	TRBD2	TRBJ2-7	TGTGCCAGCAGCGCCGAGCGGGGGGGCAGGAACGAGCAGTACTTC	CASSAERGGRNEQYF
TRBV29-1	NA	TRBD1	TRBJ2-2	TGCAGCGTTCAGACAGGGGGCGGCCGGGGGGAGCTGTTTTTT	CSVQTGGGRGELFF
TRBV4-2	NA	TRBD2	TRBJ2-3	TGTGCCAGCAGCCGTAGCGGGGGGGCATCTAACACAGATACGCAGTATTTT	CASSRSGGASNTDTQYF
TRBV14	NA	NA	TRBJ2-3	TGTGCCAGCAGCCAAGATCGGGGGGCAGGCACAGATACGCAGTATTTT	CASSQDRGAGTDTQYF
TRBV7-9	NA	TRBD1	TRBJ1-5	TGTGCCAGCAGCGAGACCCGGGACAGCAATAGCAATCAGCCCCAGCATTTT	CASSETRDSNSNQPQHF
TRBV20-1	NA	NA	TRBJ1-6	TGCAGTGCTAGTCGGTCCGGGGGAGGAAGCTCCTATAATTCACCCCTCCACTTT	CSASRSGGGSSYNSPLHF
TRBV6-5	once	NA	TRBJ1-1	TGTGCCAGCAGTTACTCGAGGAAGAACACTGAAGCTTTCTTT	CASSYSRKNTEAFF
TRBV5-1	NA	TRBD1	TRBJ2-7	TGCGCCAGCAGCCCTGGACAGGGCGGAGAGCAGTACTTC	CASSPGQGGEQYF
TRBV7-9	NA	NA	TRBJ1-5	TGTGCCAGCAGCTTAGCGGGGCAGGGAGGACAGCCCCAGCATTTT	CASSLAGQGGQPQHF
TRBV3-1/TRBV3-2	NA	NA	TRBJ1-1	TGTGCCAGCAGCCAAGACAGGGTTGACACTGAAGCTTTCTTT	CASSQDRVDTEAFF
TRBV7-9	NA	TRBD2	TRBJ2-7	TGTGCCAGCAGCTTAATCGTCGTTAGCGGGGGGAACTACGAGCAGTACTTC	CASSLIVVSGGNYEQYF
TRBV3-1/TRBV3-2	NA	TRBD2	TRBJ2-1	TGTGCCAGCAGTCTAGCGGGGCCCACAGAGCAGTTCTTC	CASSLAGPTEQFF
TRBV4-2	NA	NA	TRBJ2-2	TGTGCCAGCAGCCAAGGGGAATCGGGGGGCCGGGAGCTGTTTTTT	CASSQGESGGRELFF
TRBV5-4	once	TRBD2	TRBJ2-3	TGTGCCAGCAGCTTGGAAAAGCGGGGGAGGACAGATACGCAGTATTTT	CASSLEKRGRTDTQYF
TRBV7-2	NA	NA	TRBJ2-1	TGTGCCAGCAGCTTGCGGGACAGCTCCTACAATGAGCAGTTCTTC	CASSLRDSSYNEQFF
TRBV10-3	NA	NA	TRBJ2-1	TGTGCCATCAAAGAAGGACAGGAGCAGTTCTTC	CAIKEGQEQFF
TRBV27	NA	TRBD1	TRBJ2-7	TGTGCCAGCAGTTCCCTACAGGGGGCTCACTCCTACGAGCAGTACTTC	CASSSLQGAHSYEQYF
TRBV12-5	NA	NA	TRBJ1-2	TGTGCTAGTGCTCCGGGGAACTATGGCTACACCTTC	CASAPGNYGYTF
TRBV7-9	NA	NA	TRBJ1-1	TGTGCCAGCAGCCTAAAGGACCAGGGAACTGAAGCTTTCTTT	CASSLKDQGTEAFF
TRBV3-1/TRBV3-2	NA	NA	TRBJ1-6	TGTGCCAGCAGCCAAGAGTCTGACAGCAATTCACCCCTCCACTTT	CASSQESDSNSPLHF
TRBV3-1/TRBV3-2	NA	NA	TRBJ1-6	TGTGCCAGCAGCCAAGCGGACAGAGTAAATTCACCCCTCCACTTT	CASSQADRVNSPLHF
TRBV19	NA	NA	TRBJ1-1	TGTGCCAGTAGATATGAGTACAGGCGATTGGAGAACACTGAAGCTTTCTTT	CASRYEYRRLENTEAFF
TRBV18	NA	TRBD1	TRBJ1-1	TGTGCCAGCTCACCTGCGGGACAGCGGGGGACTGAAGCTTTCTTT	CASSPAGQRGTEAFF
TRBV27	NA	TRBD1	TRBJ2-7	TGTGCCAGCAGCGCCGGGACAGGGGCCCACGAGCAGTACTTC	CASSAGTGAHEQYF
TRBV6-2/TRBV6-3	NA	NA	TRBJ1-5	TGTGCCAGCAGCCACTGGGGGAGGAGCAATCAGCCCCAGCATTTT	CASSHWGRSNQPQHF
TRBV9	NA	NA	TRBJ1-4	TGTGCCAGCAGCGTAGGCGGGTATAATGAAAAACTGTTTTTT	CASSVGGYNEKLFF
TRBV3-1/TRBV3-2	once	NA	TRBJ1-3	TGTGCCAGCAGCCAAGATTGGAGGGACGTGGGAAACACCATATATTTT	CASSQDWRDVGNTIYF
TRBV19	NA	NA	TRBJ1-1	TGTGCCAGTGAGGGGGGGACTGAAGCTTTCTTT	CASEGGTEAFF
TRBV24-1	once	TRBD2	TRBJ2-1	TGTGCCGATTGGGGGGGAAAATACAATGAGCAGTTCTTC	CADWGGKYNEQFF
TRBV7-9	NA	NA	TRBJ1-5	TGTGCCAGCAGCTCACTGGGCCAGCCCCAGCATTTT	CASSSLGQPQHF
TRBV6-5	NA	NA	TRBJ1-2	TGTGCCAGCAGTTACTCGTCTCTGAACTATGGCTACACCTTC	CASSYSSLNYGYTF
TRBV9	NA	TRBD1	TRBJ1-3	TGTGCCAGCAGCCCAGGGTGGACAGGAGGAAACACCATATATTTT	CASSPGWTGGNTIYF
TRBV5-6	few	TRBD1	TRBJ1-3	TGTGCCAGCAGCCCGGGACAGGGTCCCACCATATATTTT	CASSPGQGPTIYF
TRBV2	NA	TRBD2	TRBJ2-3	TGTGCCAGGGGGACTAGCGGGGGGTTAACAGATACGCAGTATTTT	CARGTSGGLTDTQYF
TRBV5-1	NA	NA	TRBJ2-3	TGCGCCAGCAGCTGGGAGGACCGCCATACGCAGTATTTT	CASSWEDRHTQYF
TRBV6-1	NA	NA	TRBJ2-5	TGTGCCAGCAGTGAACGGGTCCCATACTTC	CASSERVPYF
TRBV7-6	medium-sized	NA	TRBJ2-3	TGTGCCAGCAGCTTAGCGGGAGCTAGCACAGATACGCAGTATTTT	CASSLAGASTDTQYF
TRBV5-5	NA	NA	TRBJ1-1	TGTGCCAGCAGCTTCTCTAACACTGAAGCTTTCTTT	CASSFSNTEAFF
TRBV4-1	NA	TRBD1	TRBJ1-1	TGCGCCAGCAGCCTGGTTCTGCAGGGGGCCGTGGGTGAAGCTTTCTTT	CASSLVLQGAVGEAFF
TRBV7-9	NA	NA	TRBJ2-7	TGTGCCAGCGCCAAGCCAGGGAACCCCTCCTACGAGCAGTACTTC	CASAKPGNPSYEQYF
TRBV11-1	NA	TRBD1	TRBJ1-1	TGTGCCAGCAGCTGGGAACGACAGGGGATACCTGAAGCTTTCTTT	CASSWERQGIPEAFF
TRBV21-1	NA	NA	TRBJ2-7	TGTGCCAGCAGCAAATTTACAGGGCGGGACGAGCAGTACTTC	CASSKFTGRDEQYF
TRBV4-1	NA	TRBD2	TRBJ2-1	TGCGCCAGCTCGGGGGGATCCTACAATGAGCAGTTCTTC	CASSGGSYNEQFF
TRBV5-1	NA	NA	TRBJ1-1	TGCGCCAGCAGCTTCAGTAACATGAACACTGAAGCTTTCTTT	CASSFSNMNTEAFF
TRBV11-2	NA	NA	TRBJ2-3	TGTGCCAGCAGCCCCATTTGGTCCCAGGGGTCAGATACGCAGTATTTT	CASSPIWSQGSDTQYF
TRBV7-3	NA	NA	TRBJ2-1	TGTGCCAGCAGCCGACTCTCCCCCGGAGAGCAGTTCTTC	CASSRLSPGEQFF
TRBV9	NA	NA	TRBJ1-2	TGTGCCAGCAGCGGGATCCTTAGCGGCTACACCTTC	CASSGILSGYTF
TRBV11-3	NA	NA	TRBJ2-2	TGTGCCAGCAGCTTGTCGGTCACCGGGGAGCTGTTTTTT	CASSLSVTGELFF
TRBV20-1	few	TRBD2	TRBJ2-3	TGCAGTGCTAGTCGAACAGCGGGGGGCACAGATACGCAGTATTTT	CSASRTAGGTDTQYF
TRBV24-1	NA	NA	TRBJ2-2	TGTGCCACCAGTGATGCGGGGTACACCGGGGAGCTGTTTTTT	CATSDAGYTGELFF
TRBV7-3	NA	TRBD1	TRBJ1-6	TGTGCCAGCAGCTTAACGGGCAGGGGGGAATCACCCCTCCACTTT	CASSLTGRGESPLHF
TRBV9	NA	TRBD1	TRBJ1-2	TGTGCCAGCAACCGGGACAGGGGGAACTATGGCTACACCTTC	CASNRDRGNYGYTF
TRBV18	once	TRBD1	TRBJ2-7	TGTGCCAGCTCGCAGGGACAGGGGCCCTACGAGCAGTACTTC	CASSQGQGPYEQYF
TRBV6-4	NA	NA	TRBJ2-3	TGTGCCAGCACCCGAGGGGACTCCAGCACAGATACGCAGTATTTT	CASTRGDSSTDTQYF
TRBV2	NA	NA	TRBJ1-2	TGTGCCAGCAGTGATCACGGGGGGGATTATGGCTACACCTTC	CASSDHGGDYGYTF